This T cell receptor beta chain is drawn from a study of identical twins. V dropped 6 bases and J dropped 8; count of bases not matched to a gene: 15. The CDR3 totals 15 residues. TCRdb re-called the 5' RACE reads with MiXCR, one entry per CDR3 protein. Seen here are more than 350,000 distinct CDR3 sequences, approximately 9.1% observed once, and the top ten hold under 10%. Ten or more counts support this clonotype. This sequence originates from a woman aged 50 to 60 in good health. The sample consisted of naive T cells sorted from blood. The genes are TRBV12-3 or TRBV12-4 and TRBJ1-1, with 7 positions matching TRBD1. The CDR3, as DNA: TGTGCCAGCAGGATGGAAACCGGGACAGCCTCCGAAGCTTTCTTT. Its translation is CASRMETGTASEAFF.